This note documents a single T cell receptor beta chain sequence. Its antigen remains unknown. Germline CDR1 and CDR2: SNHLY and FYNNEI. Trimming pared 5 bases from V and 2 bases from J, leaving 9 bases between. This CDR3 comprises 13 residues. It was with 60 Vbeta and 13 Jbeta primers that the PCR ran. Profiling relied on immunoSEQ multiplex PCR, and the TCRdb table lists in-frame clones only, not all of them. The sample holds about 160,000 clones, roughly 85% seen once. The data originate from a study of cytomegalovirus exposure and HLA in healthy donors. Study-wide context: As released early, the data held roughly 85 million unique TCRs from HLA-typed donors. Study-wide points: Common viral pathogens seemed to be connected with several of the most significant clusters, according to a later analysis. Analysis was carried out at a later point, and it linked a missense DCLRE1C variant to TCR beta V- and J-gene trimming.

The V gene is TRBV2, the J gene TRBJ1-2; maybe TRBD1 (5 bases). Material for sequencing was PBMCs. The origin of this receptor is a man aged 18 to 35 in good health and CMV-seropositive. CDR3 residues: CASSSQGNYGYTF. The CDR3 DNA reads TGTGCCAGCAGTAGTCAGGGAAACTATGGCTACACCTTC.